This entry lists 26 T cell receptor beta chains sequenced from one sample in a study of T cells in localized non-small cell lung cancer. Sequencing used immunoSEQ multiplex PCR; TCRdb keeps in-frame clones, though not all of them. The data show 26,000 or so clones, about 88% seen once. The sample was peripheral blood, taken before any cancer treatment. Every receptor here comes from an older female donor with stage II squamous cell lung carcinoma.

The chain has TRBV5-1 and TRBJ2-3, with D unclear. V dropped 3 bases and J dropped 1 base, with 15 bases sitting between them. This CDR3 comprises 16 residues. Germline assignment: CDR1 SGHRS and CDR2 YFSETQ. As DNA, the CDR3 is TGCGCCAGCAGCTACGGGCCGAGCGAAGGCACAGATACGCAGTATTTT. Its protein is CASSYGPSEGTDTQYF. The entire variable domain, with the rest obtained from reference TRBV5-1 and TRBJ2-3, is as follows: KAGVTQTPRYLIKTRGQQVTLSCSPISGHRSVSWYQQTPGQGLQFLFEYFSETQRNKGNFPGRFSGRQFSNSRSEMNVSTLELGDSALYLCASSYGPSEGTDTQYFGPGTRLTVL.

The CDR3 sequence: CASSRAGALQETQYF. The CDR3 DNA reads as TGTGCCAGCAGTAGGGCGGGGGCCTTACAAGAGACCCAGTACTTC. The J gene is TRBJ2-5, the V gene TRBV28, with D perhaps matching TRBD2 (7 bases). Trimming pared 5 bases from V and 2 bases from J, leaving 15 bases between. This CDR3 has 15 residues. The germline V gene encodes CDR1 MDHEN and CDR2 SYDVKM.

The chain recombines TRBV7-2 with TRBJ2-1, with 12 bases lining up with TRBD2. The CDR3 runs 16 residues. V lost 3 bases to trimming and J lost 8 bases; unmatched junction nucleotides: 8. CDR1 SGHTA and CDR2 FQGNSA come from the germline V gene. CDR3 amino acids: CASSFSLAGGPYEQFF. The CDR3 DNA sequence: TGTGCCAGCAGCTTTAGTCTAGCGGGGGGGCCATATGAGCAGTTCTTC.

The V gene is TRBV7-9, the J gene TRBJ1-2, with a possible D match to TRBD1 (5 bases). CDR3 length: 13 amino acids. CDR1 and CDR2 (germline): SEHNR, FQNEAQ (reference sequence). V was clipped by 1 base and J by 5 bases, with 8 bases between them. In DNA, the CDR3 is TGTGCCAGCAGCTTAGGAGGGGCATATGGCTACACCTTC. Translation gives CASSLGGAYGYTF.

This chain joins TRBV7-2 and TRBJ1-4, with 10 bases fitting TRBD1. This CDR3 is 16 amino acids long. V was pared by 0 bases and J by 8 bases, with 6 bases of the junction left unmatched. Germline V gene lookup returns CDR1 SGHTA and CDR2 FQGNSA. CDR3 in DNA: TGTGCCAGCAGCTTAGCGCCGGGACAGGGGTTAGAAAAACTGTTTTTT. It encodes CASSLAPGQGLEKLFF.

The chain recombines TRBV7-8 with TRBJ2-6, with 7 bases fitting TRBD2. Trimming took 8 bases from V and 0 from J; bases not matched to a gene: 4. CDR1 and CDR2 (germline): SGHVS, FQNEAQ. The CDR3 has 15 amino acids. CDR3 DNA: TGTGCCAGCTGGGGGGGAGGCTCTGGGGCCAACGTCCTGACTTTC. Its translation: CASWGGGSGANVLTF.

V gene TRBV25-1 combines with J gene TRBJ2-6, with D possibly called TRBD1 or TRBD2 (5 bases each). CDR3 size: 15 residues. The V gene's germline CDR1 is MGHDK and CDR2 SYGVNS. V gave up 8 bases and J gave up 4 bases, with 15 bases separating them. In DNA, the CDR3 is TGTGCCAGCCAAATGGGGGTTTTGGGGGCCAACGTCCTGACTTTC. Residues: CASQMGVLGANVLTF.

The V gene is TRBV7-8, the J gene TRBJ1-1, with 7 bases matching TRBD1. Per the germline V gene, CDR1 is SGHVS and CDR2 is FQNEAQ. This CDR3 comprises 15 residues. V was clipped by 5 bases and J by 0 bases; unmatched bases: 6. The CDR3 sequence is CASSPGQTLNTEAFF. The CDR3 DNA reads as TGTGCCAGCAGCCCGGGACAGACATTGAACACTGAAGCTTTCTTT.

This sequence joins TRBV6-5 and TRBJ2-7; no reliable D call. Trimming cost V 7 bases and J 5 bases, with 18 bases left between them. The CDR3 spans 14 residues. Germline CDR1 is MNHEY and CDR2 is SVGAGI. Here the CDR3 DNA reads TGTGCCAGCAAGAGGACCCCGGAGATCGACGAGCAGTACTTC. It yields the protein CASKRTPEIDEQYF.

This clone was seen just once. The CDR3 DNA sequence: TGTGCCAGTAGTATAGATCGGAGGGGCAATCAGCCCCAGCATTTT. It translates to CASSIDRRGNQPQHF. The rearrangement links TRBV19 to TRBJ1-5; no reliable D call. The germline CDR1 and CDR2 sequences are LNHDA and SQIVND (reference sequence). The length of the CDR3 is 15 residues. Trimming shortened V by 0 bases and J by 2 bases, and 8 bases separated the two germline ends.

The V gene is TRBV30, the J gene TRBJ1-2; D gene unclear. CDR3 length equals 12 residues. The V end lost 2 bases, the J end lost 8 bases, and 12 bases lay between the germline ends. The germline V gene encodes CDR1 GTSNPN and CDR2 SVGIG (reference sequence). CDR3 in amino acids: CAWSLTMGGYTF. CDR3 DNA: TGTGCCTGGAGTCTTACGATGGGGGGCTACACCTTC.

The gene calls are TRBV27 and TRBJ1-3; TRBD1 aligns across 8 bases. The V gene's germline CDR1 is MNHEY and CDR2 SMNVEV (reference sequence). Germline trimming cut 3 bases from V and 4 bases from J; bases unmatched to any gene: 5. The CDR3 runs 15 residues. The CDR3 nucleotides read TGTGCCAGCAGTTTCCCGAGGGACAGGGGAAACACCATATATTTT. It encodes CASSFPRDRGNTIYF.

The rearrangement joins TRBV27 to TRBJ1-1; tentative D call: TRBD1 (5 bases). This CDR3 region has 15 residues. The germline V gene encodes CDR1 MNHEY and CDR2 SMNVEV (reference sequence). Trimming removed 3 bases at V and 0 bases at J, with 11 bases between. CDR3: CASSLSVTVNTEAFF. The CDR3 region has the DNA TGTGCCAGCAGTTTGTCGGTGACAGTGAACACTGAAGCTTTCTTT.

This chain joins TRBV5-1 and TRBJ2-7, with 8 positions matching TRBD1. With 2 bases clipped from V and 2 bases from J, the junction kept 9 bases outside the gene matches. Germline CDR1 and CDR2: SGHRS and YFSETQ. The CDR3 covers 16 residues. The CDR3 nucleotides are TGCGCCAGCAGCTTTACACCGGGACAGGTAACCTACGAGCAGTACTTC. It specifies CASSFTPGQVTYEQYF.

The J gene is TRBJ2-3, the V gene TRBV5-1, with D possibly TRBD1 on 5 matching bases. The CDR3 contains 16 residues. The V end was cut by 4 bases, the J end by 2 bases, with 17 bases between. CDR1 and CDR2 (germline): SGHRS, YFSETQ. Written as DNA, the CDR3 is TGCGCCAGCAGCAGCTACGGTAGACAGTTCACAGATACGCAGTATTTT. Translated, it gives CASSSYGRQFTDTQYF. Variable domain in full (rest from reference TRBV5-1 and TRBJ2-3): KAGVTQTPRYLIKTRGQQVTLSCSPISGHRSVSWYQQTPGQGLQFLFEYFSETQRNKGNFPGRFSGRQFSNSRSEMNVSTLELGDSALYLCASSSYGRQFTDTQYFGPGTRLTVL.

This chain joins TRBV4-3 and TRBJ1-1; the D is unclear. There are 13 residues in the CDR3. Germline V CDR1 and CDR2: LGHNA, YSLEER. Trimming cost V 4 bases and J 0 bases, with 6 bases left between them. DNA for the CDR3: TGCGCCAGCAGCCGTTTGATGAACACTGAAGCTTTCTTT. Amino acid sequence: CASSRLMNTEAFF.

The gene calls are TRBV5-6 and TRBJ2-7; D ambiguous. Germline values: CDR1 SGHDT, CDR2 YYEEEE. Trimming pared 1 base from V and 0 bases from J, leaving 5 bases between. The CDR3 has 13 amino acids. CDR3 protein: CASSLRSSYEQYF. DNA of the CDR3: TGTGCCAGCAGCTTGCGTAGCTCCTACGAGCAGTACTTC. The full variable domain, its missing parts supplied by reference TRBV5-6 and TRBJ2-7, is DAGVTQSPTHLIKTRGQQVTLRCSPKSGHDTVSWYQQALGQGPQFIFQYYEEEERQRGNFPDRFSGHQFPNYSSELNVNALLLGDSALYLCASSLRSSYEQYFGPGTRLTVT.

This chain uses TRBV7-6 with TRBJ2-7; either TRBD1 or TRBD2 may fit D (5 bases each). Germline V gene sequence: CDR1 SGHVS, CDR2 FNYEAQ. The CDR3 totals 16 residues. V lost 1 base and J lost 0, with 13 bases in between. This CDR3 is CASSLGAGTHSYEQYF. In nucleotides, the CDR3 is TGTGCCAGCAGCTTAGGGGCAGGGACCCACTCCTACGAGCAGTACTTC. The full variable domain, rest sourced from reference TRBV7-6 and TRBJ2-7, is GAGVSQSPRYKVTKRGQDVALRCDPISGHVSLYWYRQALGQGPEFLTYFNYEAQQDKSGLPNDRFSAERPEGSISTLTIQRTEQRDSAMYRCASSLGAGTHSYEQYFGPGTRLTVT.

The chain carries TRBV19 and TRBJ2-6; no firm D call. V was shortened by 5 bases and J by 2 bases, with 16 bases between the two germline ends. The CDR3 extends over 17 amino acids. Germline V lookup: CDR1 LNHDA, CDR2 SQIVND (reference sequence). The CDR3 is CASSDGFFNAGANVLTF. In DNA, the CDR3 is TGTGCCAGTAGTGACGGGTTTTTCAACGCTGGGGCCAACGTCCTGACTTTC.

The V and J genes are TRBV23-1 and TRBJ2-7; TRBD1 aligns across 7 bases. TRBV23-1 is given ORF status, its function remaining uncertain. CDR3 length equals 19 residues. Trimming cost V 1 base and J 2 bases; bases outside gene matches: 17. The CDR3 loop reads CASSQFPGGRIKGTYEQYF. In nucleotides, the CDR3 is TGCGCCAGCAGTCAATTCCCAGGGGGAAGAATAAAAGGCACCTACGAGCAGTACTTC.

The chain has TRBV20-1 and TRBJ1-1, with D unclear. The germline CDR1 and CDR2 sequences are DFQATT and SNEGSKA (reference sequence). The CDR3 runs 11 residues. Trimming took 6 bases from V and 6 from J, leaving 11 bases between them. The CDR3 DNA sequence: TGCAGTGCACTAGTTGTTGCTGAAGCTTTCTTT. Amino acids: CSALVVAEAFF.

This clone was found a few times. The chain links TRBV7-2 to TRBJ2-5; 7 bases match TRBD2. Per germline, CDR1 SGHTA and CDR2 FQGNSA. Trimming at V came to 3 bases and at J to 5 bases, leaving 6 bases not matched to a gene. This CDR3 contains 14 residues. The CDR3 loop is CASSLGGEDETQYF. In DNA form, the CDR3 reads TGTGCCAGCAGCTTGGGAGGGGAGGATGAGACCCAGTACTTC.

The chain uses TRBV30 and TRBJ2-7; the match to TRBD2 covers 13 bases. The CDR3 loop spans 15 amino acids. Germline CDR1 GTSNPN, CDR2 SVGIG (reference sequence). The V segment lost 3 bases and the J segment 6 bases; nucleotides outside the gene matches: 8. CDR3 region: CAWSFGLAGEREQYF. As DNA, the CDR3 is TGTGCCTGGAGCTTCGGACTAGCGGGAGAACGCGAGCAGTACTTC.

The chain is built from TRBV5-4 and TRBJ2-1; 11 bases are shared with TRBD2. The V gene end was trimmed by 1 base and the J gene end by 8 bases; junction bases not matched to a gene: 8. The CDR3 contains 16 residues. Germline loops: CDR1 SGHNT, CDR2 YYREEE (reference sequence). The CDR3 coding sequence is TGTGCCAGCAGCTTGAATATAGCGGGAGGGCTCGATGAGCAGTTCTTC. Its protein is CASSLNIAGGLDEQFF.

The chain combines TRBV5-4 with TRBJ2-3; 7 nucleotides match TRBD2. Germline V gene lookup returns CDR1 SGHNT and CDR2 YYREEE (reference sequence). Trimming took 5 bases from V and 2 from J; bases not matched to a gene: 5. The CDR3 covers 14 residues. This chain's CDR3 is CASSLAEPTDTQYF. The CDR3 region has the DNA TGTGCCAGCAGTCTAGCGGAGCCCACAGATACGCAGTATTTT.

The chain carries TRBV18 and TRBJ2-1; D gene unclear. The CDR3 length is 11 residues. Germline V gives CDR1 KGHSH, CDR2 LQKENI. The V gene lost 2 bases and the J gene lost 7 bases, with 3 bases spanning the gap. CDR3 sequence reads: CASSPKNEQFF. The CDR3 DNA is TGTGCCAGCTCACCAAAGAATGAGCAGTTCTTC.